These 4 T cell receptor beta chains share one sample of origin, sequenced in a study of blood T cell repertoires in COVID-19. Data came from immunoSEQ multiplex PCR; TCRdb stores just in-frame clones and leaves some out. The sample has around 290,000 clones, 86% seen once. The specimen was PBMCs or T cells enriched from blood (not recorded which). The receptor set was obtained from a woman between 18 and 29 years old who had recovered from COVID-19.

This clone has just a few counts. V gene TRBV19 combines with J gene TRBJ2-1, with 9 bases that match TRBD2. This CDR3 contains 15 residues. CDR1 and CDR2 (germline): LNHDA, SQIVND (reference sequence). Trimming cost V 6 bases and J 7 bases; bases outside gene matches: 10. The CDR3 here is CASRMRGGHRNEQFF. DNA for the CDR3: TGTGCCAGTAGAATGCGGGGGGGCCATAGAAATGAGCAGTTCTTC.

The chain couples TRBV5-6 to TRBJ2-6, with D tentatively TRBD2 (5 bases). From germline, CDR1 is SGHDT and CDR2 YYEEEE. The V gene lost 4 bases and the J gene lost 1 base, with 12 bases spanning the gap. This CDR3 is built from 16 residues. CDR3 in DNA: TGTGCCAGCAGCCGGGGTTTTCTGTCTGGGGCCAACGTCCTGACTTTC. As protein: CASSRGFLSGANVLTF.

CDR3 bases: TGTGCCAGTAGTGGCCGGGGGACAGGGGCCGGAAACACCATATATTTT. Its protein is CASSGRGTGAGNTIYF. The chain carries TRBV19 and TRBJ1-3, with 10 bases lining up with TRBD1. The V and J ends lost 5 bases and 4 bases, in that order; junction bases with no gene match: 8. CDR1 LNHDA and CDR2 SQIVND come from the germline V gene (reference sequence). The CDR3 contains 16 residues. Full variable domain (rest looked up from reference TRBV19 and TRBJ1-3): DGGITQSPKYLFRKEGQNVTLSCEQNLNHDAMYWYRQDPGQGLRLIYYSQIVNDFQKGDIAEGYSVSREKKESFPLTVTSAQKNPTAFYLCASSGRGTGAGNTIYFGEGSWLTVV.

The V gene is TRBV9, the J gene TRBJ2-7; D may be TRBD2 (6 bases). V lost 1 base and J 6 bases, leaving 8 bases between the germline ends. CDR1 and CDR2 from the germline V gene are SGDLS and YYNGEE. The CDR3 contains 12 residues. The CDR3 loop reads CASSVLGGEQYF. The CDR3 DNA follows: TGTGCCAGCAGCGTATTGGGAGGCGAGCAGTACTTC.